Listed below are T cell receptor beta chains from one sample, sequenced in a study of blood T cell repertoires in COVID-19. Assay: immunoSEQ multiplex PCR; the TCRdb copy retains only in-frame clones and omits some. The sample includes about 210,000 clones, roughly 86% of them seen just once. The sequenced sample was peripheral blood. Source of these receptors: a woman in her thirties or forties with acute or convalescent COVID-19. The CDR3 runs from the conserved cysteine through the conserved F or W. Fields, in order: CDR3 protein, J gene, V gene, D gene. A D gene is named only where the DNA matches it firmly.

CDR3: CATSRGTEISGANVLTF
J: TRBJ2-6
V: TRBV15
D: -

CDR3: CASSHYYEQYF
J: TRBJ2-7
V: TRBV14
D: -

CDR3: CASSPTALGNQPQHF
J: TRBJ1-5
V: TRBV4-1
D: -

CDR3: CASSIAGEHDEQFF
J: TRBJ2-1
V: TRBV7-9
D: TRBD2

CDR3: CASRPGLNSPLHF
J: TRBJ1-6
V: TRBV7-8
D: -

CDR3: CASRGAGEKNEQFF
J: TRBJ2-1
V: TRBV5-1
D: -

CDR3: CAISRLAEATDTQYF
J: TRBJ2-3
V: TRBV10-3
D: TRBD2

CDR3: CASSLERWASSGTDTQYF
J: TRBJ2-3
V: TRBV7-2
D: -

CDR3: CASIQNTEAFF
J: TRBJ1-1
V: TRBV6-5
D: -

CDR3: CASSRSSAYNEQFF
J: TRBJ2-1
V: TRBV2
D: -

CDR3: CASSLSWTGMLYEQYF
J: TRBJ2-7
V: TRBV27
D: TRBD1

CDR3: CASLAVTDTQYF
J: TRBJ2-3
V: TRBV10-2
D: -

CDR3: CAIRPDRSSYGYTF
J: TRBJ1-2
V: TRBV10-3
D: -

CDR3: CASSPRTGLYEQYF
J: TRBJ2-7
V: TRBV18
D: TRBD1

CDR3: CASSPETGGWTDTQYF
J: TRBJ2-3
V: TRBV9
D: TRBD1

CDR3: CSASDRQVLHF
J: TRBJ1-6
V: TRBV20-1
D: -

CDR3: CASSPSSRGGGSDTQYF
J: TRBJ2-3
V: TRBV5-1
D: TRBD2

CDR3: CASGLAGRNTEAFF
J: TRBJ1-1
V: TRBV12-5
D: -

CDR3: CASSSTGPFQETQYF
J: TRBJ2-5
V: TRBV5-1
D: -

CDR3: CASTSGPEQFF
J: TRBJ2-1
V: TRBV12-3/TRBV12-4
D: -

CDR3: CASSLGDRYNEQFF
J: TRBJ2-1
V: TRBV11-3
D: TRBD1

CDR3: CSASMGGASWQPQHF
J: TRBJ1-5
V: TRBV20-1
D: -

CDR3: CASSIVTSLRASNIQYF
J: TRBJ2-4
V: TRBV19
D: -

CDR3: CASSFGTGGVPEAFF
J: TRBJ1-1
V: TRBV11-1
D: TRBD1

CDR3: CASSQEGPGQGTYNEQFF
J: TRBJ2-1
V: TRBV4-1
D: TRBD1

CDR3: CASSLGVEGEQYF
J: TRBJ2-7
V: TRBV5-1
D: -

CDR3: CASSQGGGDLQYF
J: TRBJ2-4
V: TRBV3-1/TRBV3-2
D: -

CDR3: CAWSTGSGNTIYF
J: TRBJ1-3
V: TRBV30
D: -

CDR3: CASSVELVLDTQYF
J: TRBJ2-3
V: TRBV9
D: -

CDR3: CSASGPQYDQPQHF
J: TRBJ1-5
V: TRBV20-1
D: -

CDR3: CASSFLQPLSSTDTQYF
J: TRBJ2-3
V: TRBV5-1
D: -

CDR3: CASSGVRGDYGYTF
J: TRBJ1-2
V: TRBV2
D: -